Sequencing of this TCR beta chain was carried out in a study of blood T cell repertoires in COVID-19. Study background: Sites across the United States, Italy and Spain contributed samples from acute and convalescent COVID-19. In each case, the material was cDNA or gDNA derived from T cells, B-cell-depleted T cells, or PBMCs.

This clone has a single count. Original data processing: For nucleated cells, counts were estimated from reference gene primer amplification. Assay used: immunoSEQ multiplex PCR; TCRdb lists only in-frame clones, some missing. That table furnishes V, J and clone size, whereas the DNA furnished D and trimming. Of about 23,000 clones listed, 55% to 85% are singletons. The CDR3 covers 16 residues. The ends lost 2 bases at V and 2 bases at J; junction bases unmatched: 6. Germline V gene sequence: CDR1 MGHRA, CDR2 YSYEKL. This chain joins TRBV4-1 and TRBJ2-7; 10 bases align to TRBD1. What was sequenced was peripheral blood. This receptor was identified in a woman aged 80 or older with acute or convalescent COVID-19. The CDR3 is CASSQLPGQGTYEQYF. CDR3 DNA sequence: TGCGCCAGCAGCCAATTGCCGGGACAGGGGACCTACGAGCAGTACTTC.